This TCR beta chain emerged from a study of T cells in Graves' hyperthyroidism and ophthalmopathy. Amplified regions were TCR beta CDR3 sequences from RNA transcripts. With the HTBI primer set, the TCR CDR3 went through a first round of RT-PCR. TCRdb reprocessed the multiplex PCR reads via MiXCR and lists one record per CDR3 protein. Of around 280,000 distinct CDR3 sequences in the sample, roughly an eighth were seen once. In its sample, this clonotype was seen a few times. The CDR3 covers 15 residues. V lost 3 bases to trimming and J lost 7 bases; unmatched junction nucleotides: 7. Germline V CDR1 and CDR2: SGHTA, FQGNSA.

The chain couples TRBV7-2 to TRBJ2-7, with 12 nucleotides matching TRBD2. Sequencing input: blood. The sequence was obtained from a woman in her thirties or forties with Graves' hyperthyroidism. CDR3 in DNA: TGTGCCAGCAGCTTGGTGCTAGCGGGAGGGGGTGAGCAGTACTTC. This sequence encodes CASSLVLAGGGEQYF.